This TCR beta chain comes out of a study of Tregs in tolerant kidney transplant recipients. Overall study: The nonmyeloablative bone marrow transplants came from related graft donors, with transient mixed chimerism.

Unstimulated regulatory T cells (CD4+CD25+CD127-), CD4+CD25- non-regulatory cells, CD4 and CD8 cells were FACS-sorted from thawed PBMCs. General study findings and limits: Validation in larger populations is needed because few patients were studied.

This CDR3 comprises 20 residues. With V trimmed by 4 bases and J by 3 bases, 13 bases remained unmatched. The germline V gene encodes CDR1 LNHDA and CDR2 SQIVND (reference sequence). Comment on this clone: Its antigen is unknown.

The method was immunoSEQ multiplex PCR; TCRdb's version includes in-frame clones alone and lacks a portion of them. The sample includes 100,000 to 120,000 clones, 90% of them seen just once. V is TRBV19 and J is TRBJ2-2, with 14 bases lining up with TRBD2. The sample consisted of CD4+ T cells from blood, taken before the transplant. This TCR was sampled from a human donor who received a combined kidney and bone marrow transplant. In nucleotides, the CDR3 is TGTGCCAGTAGTAAGGGAGGAGGGACTAGCGGGAGCAGGCACACCGGGGAGCTGTTTTTT. Translating it yields CASSKGGGTSGSRHTGELFF.